The 22 T cell receptor beta chains below come from one sample, sequenced in a study of CD8 T cells in ankylosing spondylitis. Study outcomes and limitations: Ankylosing spondylitis blood appeared to carry a characteristic TCR beta motif of under ten highly homologous variants.

TCRdb independently ran MiXCR on the 5' RACE reads; one entry per CDR3 protein. The table lists a few hundred thousand distinct CDR3 sequences, under 25% of them singletons, with less than 20% in the top ten. These receptors' antigens are unknown. The specimen sequenced was blood, either unsorted or a sorted T cell fraction (not recorded which). The receptors were gathered from a male donor with ankylosing spondylitis.

This clonotype appeared a few times. This rearrangement joins TRBV18 to TRBJ1-5; TRBD1 matches 9 bases. Germline CDR1 KGHSH, CDR2 LQKENI. Losses at the gene ends were 1 base for V and 7 bases for J; bases not matched to a gene: 2. The CDR3 extends over 14 amino acids. As DNA, the CDR3 is TGTGCCAGCTCACCACGACAGGGGGACCAGCCCCAGCATTTT. It translates to CASSPRQGDQPQHF.

The chain recombines TRBV18 with TRBJ1-6; 11 bases are a match to TRBD1. The junction had 8 bases not matched to a gene; V was cut back by 4 bases and J by 9 bases. This CDR3 spans 16 amino acids. The germline CDR1 and CDR2 sequences are KGHSH and LQKENI. This CDR3 reads CASSLGQGAWSSPLHF. The CDR3 coding sequence is TGTGCCAGCTCACTAGGACAGGGGGCTTGGAGTTCACCCCTCCACTTT.

The CDR3 region has the DNA TGTGCCAGCAGCTCTTCCCCAGGCGGGAGGGCCGATGAGCAGTTCTTC. Translated, it gives CASSSSPGGRADEQFF. The V call is TRBV7-6, the J call TRBJ2-1; 9 bases fit TRBD2. V lost 4 bases, J lost 8 bases, and 12 bases stayed unmatched. The CDR3 sequence is 16 residues long. CDR1 is SGHVS and CDR2 is FNYEAQ in the germline V gene.

V usage is TRBV19 and J usage is TRBJ2-3, with a tentative D call TRBD2 (5 bases). Trimming stripped 7 bases from V and 0 bases from J, with 8 bases between. This CDR3 is built from 13 residues. The V gene's germline CDR1 is LNHDA and CDR2 SQIVND (reference sequence). CDR3 amino acids: CASKRESTDTQYF. DNA for the CDR3: TGTGCCAGTAAGAGGGAGAGCACAGATACGCAGTATTTT.

The chain has TRBV12-3 or TRBV12-4 and TRBJ2-2; D is uncertain. The CDR3 has 13 residues. V was trimmed by 4 bases and J by 9 bases, leaving 12 bases between them. The CDR3 sequence is CASSSSSAWELFF. The CDR3 DNA reads TGTGCCAGCAGTTCCTCCAGCGCGTGGGAGCTGTTTTTT.

This clonotype was seen more than once but under ten times. V usage is TRBV29-1 and J usage is TRBJ1-1; 7 nucleotides align to TRBD1. The CDR3 spans 11 residues. J was trimmed by 10 bases and V by 4 bases; bases with no gene match: 6. Germline CDR1 is SQVTM and CDR2 is ANQGSEA. The CDR3 nucleotides are TGCAGCGTTGCGTCGGGACAGAGAGCTTTCTTT. This sequence encodes CSVASGQRAFF.

This clonotype was recorded a few times. J is TRBJ2-1 and V is TRBV24-1, with 11 nucleotides matching TRBD2. CDR3 size: 19 residues. Trimming cost V 1 base and J 7 bases; bases outside gene matches: 14. Germline values: CDR1 KGHDR, CDR2 SFDVKD. The CDR3 loop reads CATSDFGLAGGFRGNEQFF. The CDR3 DNA follows: TGTGCCACCAGTGATTTTGGCCTAGCGGGGGGCTTTAGGGGGAATGAGCAGTTCTTC.

This clonotype was picked up a small number of times. V is TRBV20-1 and J is TRBJ2-7, with D uncertain. This CDR3 is 13 amino acids long. V dropped 3 bases and J dropped 3 bases, with 12 bases sitting between them. Germline lookup yields CDR1 DFQATT and CDR2 SNEGSKA (reference sequence). In DNA, the CDR3 is TGCAGTGCTAGTCGTCAGATGAGCTACGAGCAGTACTTC. Amino acid sequence: CSASRQMSYEQYF.

This clonotype has a handful of counts. The chain is built from TRBV9 and TRBJ2-7; D remains unclear. V was pared by 7 bases and J by 3 bases, with 20 bases between. Germline V gene data show CDR1 as SGDLS and CDR2 as YYNGEE. The CDR3 loop spans 15 amino acids. The CDR3 nucleotides read TGTGCCAGCGGAACCAGTACGCACCGATTCTACGAGCAGTACTTC. It is translated as CASGTSTHRFYEQYF. The full variable domain, with the rest looked up from reference TRBV9 and TRBJ2-7, is DSGVTQTPKHLITATGQRVTLRCSPRSGDLSVYWYQQSLDQGLQFLIQYYNGEERAKGNILERFSAQQFPDLHSELNLSSLELGDSALYFCASGTSTHRFYEQYFGPGTRLTVT.

This clonotype was recorded a few times. The chain couples TRBV7-9 to TRBJ2-1, with TRBD2 matching over 15 bases. The CDR3 loop spans 17 amino acids. The trim removed 3 bases at V and 2 bases at J, leaving 2 bases unmatched. Germline V gene sequence: CDR1 SEHNR, CDR2 FQNEAQ (reference sequence). The CDR3 is CASSFRTSGRAYNEQFF. The CDR3 nucleotides read TGTGCCAGCAGCTTCCGGACTAGCGGGAGGGCCTACAATGAGCAGTTCTTC.

J is TRBJ2-1 and V is TRBV15; D not resolved. Trimming cost V 6 bases and J 6 bases, with 15 bases left between them. The CDR3 sequence is 14 residues long. Germline V gene sequence: CDR1 LNHNV, CDR2 YYDKDF (reference sequence). CDR3: CATRSPSSANEQFF. The CDR3 nucleotides are TGTGCCACCAGGAGCCCCTCGAGCGCCAATGAGCAGTTCTTC. Looking up the rest from reference TRBV15 and TRBJ2-1 gives the full variable domain: DAMVIQNPRYQVTQFGKPVTLSCSQTLNHNVMYWYQQKSSQAPKLLFHYYDKDFNNEADTPDNFQSRRPNTSFCFLDIRSPGLGDTAMYLCATRSPSSANEQFFGPGTRLTVL.

The chain couples TRBV9 to TRBJ2-3; D is unclear. The length of the CDR3 is 15 residues. Germline V CDR1 and CDR2: SGDLS, YYNGEE. Trimming pared 2 bases from V and 0 bases from J, leaving 10 bases between. The DNA for the CDR3 is TGTGCCAGCAGCGTGATGGGTGGGAGCACAGATACGCAGTATTTT. The encoded protein is CASSVMGGSTDTQYF.

A few counts support this clonotype. The chain is built from TRBV7-8 and TRBJ1-3, with D unclear. Germline values: CDR1 SGHVS, CDR2 FQNEAQ. The CDR3 contains 12 residues. Trimming shortened V by 1 base and J by 9 bases, and 7 bases separated the two germline ends. This CDR3 is CASSLGLSTIYF. CDR3 bases: TGTGCCAGCAGCTTAGGACTGAGCACCATATATTTT.

This clonotype has just a few counts. This chain joins TRBV5-6 and TRBJ2-1; D remains ambiguous. Deletions cut 5 bases from V and 0 bases from J, with 12 bases between. The germline CDR1 and CDR2 sequences are SGHDT and YYEEEE. The CDR3 length is 15 residues. The CDR3 reads CASSSSPSSYNEQFF. CDR3 bases: TGTGCCAGCAGTTCGTCCCCGTCCTCCTACAATGAGCAGTTCTTC.

This clonotype has more than one count but fewer than ten. The rearrangement links TRBV7-9 to TRBJ1-1; D possibly corresponds to TRBD1 (6 bases). The CDR3 is 15 residues long. Looked up from germline, CDR1 is SEHNR and CDR2 is FQNEAQ (reference sequence). V lost 0 bases and J 4 bases, leaving 12 bases between the germline ends. CDR3 coding DNA: TGTGCCAGCAGCTTAGCCCGGCAGGGGCCCACTGAAGCTTTCTTT. Its protein product is CASSLARQGPTEAFF.

This clonotype was counted a few times. The chain uses TRBV10-3 and TRBJ2-7; TRBD1 aligns across 11 bases. Germline V gene sequence: CDR1 ENHRY, CDR2 SYGVKD. J was trimmed by 12 bases and V by 6 bases; bases with no gene match: 10. The CDR3 has 13 residues. Written as DNA, the CDR3 is TGTGCCATCAGGGAAGGACAGGGGGCTTCTCGGTACTTC. Amino acids: CAIREGQGASRYF.

V and J are TRBV20-1 and TRBJ1-4; D is unclear. CDR1 DFQATT and CDR2 SNEGSKA come from the germline V gene (reference sequence). CDR3 length: 12 residues. V gave up 4 bases and J gave up 8 bases, with 11 bases separating them. The CDR3 here is CSATHGREKLFF. The CDR3, as DNA: TGCAGTGCTACCCACGGGCGGGAAAAACTGTTTTTT.

This clonotype occurred many times. The chain carries TRBV28 and TRBJ2-1, with 7 bases fitting TRBD2. Germline CDR1 MDHEN, CDR2 SYDVKM. V lost 4 bases and J lost 4; bases outside the gene matches: 7. There are 15 residues in the CDR3. In DNA, the CDR3 is TGTGCCAGCAGTTCCAGCCTAGCGGCATACAATGAGCAGTTCTTC. This gives the protein CASSSSLAAYNEQFF.

This clonotype was found many times. V is TRBV29-1 and J is TRBJ2-1, with D tentatively TRBD1 or TRBD2 (5 bases each). Germline V gene lookup returns CDR1 SQVTM and CDR2 ANQGSEA. The CDR3 is 11 amino acids. Trimming cost V 3 bases and J 9 bases, with 9 bases left between them. The CDR3 coding sequence is TGCAGCGTTGATTGGGGGACTGAGCAGTTCTTC. It encodes CSVDWGTEQFF.

In regard to this clonotype: The junction differs from germline at one of its ends, possibly a read error. The V and J genes are TRBV15 and TRBJ1-6, with D possibly TRBD1 on 5 matching bases. CDR1 and CDR2 (germline): LNHNV, YYDKDF (reference sequence). CDR3 size: 12 residues. CDR3 sequence (DNA): TGTGCCACCAGCAGAGATGCGGGACCGCTCCGCTTT. The encoded protein is CATSRDAGPLRF. The full variable domain, its missing parts supplied by reference TRBV15 and TRBJ1-6, is DAMVIQNPRYQVTQFGKPVTLSCSQTLNHNVMYWYQQKSSQAPKLLFHYYDKDFNNEADTPDNFQSRRPNTSFCFLDIRSPGLGDTAMYLCATSRDAGPLRFGNGTRLTVT.

This clonotype was observed a few times. This chain connects TRBV19 to TRBJ2-2; weak D call: TRBD2 (5 bases). Trimming stripped 6 bases from V and 4 bases from J, with 12 bases between. CDR1 LNHDA and CDR2 SQIVND come from the germline V gene (reference sequence). The CDR3 covers 14 residues. CDR3 in amino acids: CASSPRGVTGELFF. The CDR3 nucleotides read TGTGCCAGTAGCCCACGGGGAGTCACCGGGGAGCTGTTTTTT.

The genes are TRBV15 and TRBJ2-1, with D possibly being TRBD2 (6 bases). With 5 bases removed from V and 9 bases from J, the gap between germline ends came to 20 bases. There are 15 residues in the CDR3. From germline, CDR1 is LNHNV and CDR2 YYDKDF (reference sequence). CDR3 region: CATSSLRGRLVEQFF. For the CDR3, the DNA is TGTGCCACCAGCTCCTTACGGGGCCGACTAGTTGAGCAGTTCTTC.